This T cell receptor (beta chain) appears in the sequencing data of a study of blood T cell repertoires in COVID-19. For the study at large: From T cells, B-cell-depleted T cells, or PBMCs came the material, which was cDNA or gDNA.

This CDR3 contains 17 residues. Germline loops: CDR1 SGHRS, CDR2 YFSETQ. V was pared by 2 bases and J by 2 bases, with 11 bases of the junction left unmatched. Per the authors' pipeline: Amplification from reference gene primers served as the basis for estimated nucleated cell counts. The method was immunoSEQ multiplex PCR; TCRdb's version includes in-frame clones alone and lacks a portion of them. V and J calls and clone size are those listed in that table; D and trimming were worked out from the DNA. Here the sample spans under 350,000 clones, around 90% being singletons. The TCR comes from a woman aged 25-40 years with COVID-19, enrolled during active disease. The V gene is TRBV5-1, the J gene TRBJ2-3; TRBD1 matches at 7 bases. The sample consisted of peripheral blood. CDR3 nucleotides: TGCGCCAGCAGCTTAGCCCGACAGGGCCGGGACACAGATACGCAGTATTTT. Translated, it gives CASSLARQGRDTDTQYF.